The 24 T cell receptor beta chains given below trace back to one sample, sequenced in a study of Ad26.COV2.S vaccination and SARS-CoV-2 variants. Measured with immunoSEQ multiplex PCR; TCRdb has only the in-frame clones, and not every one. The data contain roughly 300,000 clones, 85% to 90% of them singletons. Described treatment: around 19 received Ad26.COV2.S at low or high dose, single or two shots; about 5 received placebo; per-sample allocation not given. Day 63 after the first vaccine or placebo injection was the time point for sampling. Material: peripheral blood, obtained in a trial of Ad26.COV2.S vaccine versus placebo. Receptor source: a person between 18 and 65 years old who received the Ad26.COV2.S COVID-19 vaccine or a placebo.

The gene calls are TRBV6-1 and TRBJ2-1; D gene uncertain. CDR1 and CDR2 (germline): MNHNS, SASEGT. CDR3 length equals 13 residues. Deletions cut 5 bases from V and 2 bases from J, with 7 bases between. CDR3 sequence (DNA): TGTGCCAGCAGTTCCTTGGCCTACAATGAGCAGTTCTTC. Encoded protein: CASSSLAYNEQFF.

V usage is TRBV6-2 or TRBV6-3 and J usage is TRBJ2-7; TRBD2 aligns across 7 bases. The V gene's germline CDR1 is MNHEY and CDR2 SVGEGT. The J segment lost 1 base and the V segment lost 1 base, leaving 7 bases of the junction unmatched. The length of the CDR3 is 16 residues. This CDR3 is CASSYFGSGRSYEQYF. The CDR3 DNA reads TGTGCCAGCAGTTACTTTGGTAGCGGGCGTTCCTACGAGCAGTACTTC.

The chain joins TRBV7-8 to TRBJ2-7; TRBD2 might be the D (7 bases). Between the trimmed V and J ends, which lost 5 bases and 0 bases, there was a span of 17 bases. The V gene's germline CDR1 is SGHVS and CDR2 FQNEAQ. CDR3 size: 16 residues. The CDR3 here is CASSLLLGGASYEQYF. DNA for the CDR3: TGTGCCAGCAGCCTCCTTTTGGGGGGGGCCTCCTACGAGCAGTACTTC.

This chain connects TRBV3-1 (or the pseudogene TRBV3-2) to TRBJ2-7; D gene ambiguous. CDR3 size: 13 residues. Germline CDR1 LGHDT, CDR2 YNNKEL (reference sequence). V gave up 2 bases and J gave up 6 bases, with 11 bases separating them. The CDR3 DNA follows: TGTGCCAGCAGCCAAACAGCACCCGCCGAGCAGTACTTC. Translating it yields CASSQTAPAEQYF.

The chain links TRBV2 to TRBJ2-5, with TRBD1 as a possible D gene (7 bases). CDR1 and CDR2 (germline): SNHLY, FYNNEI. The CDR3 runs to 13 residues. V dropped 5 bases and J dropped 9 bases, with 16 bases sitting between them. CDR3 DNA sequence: TGTGCCAGCAGTTCAGGGGGGCTGGTGGCCCAGTACTTC. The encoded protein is CASSSGGLVAQYF.

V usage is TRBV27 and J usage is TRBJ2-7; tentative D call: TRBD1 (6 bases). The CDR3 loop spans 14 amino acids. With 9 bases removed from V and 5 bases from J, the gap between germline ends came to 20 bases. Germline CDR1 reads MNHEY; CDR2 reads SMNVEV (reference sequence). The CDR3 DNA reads TGTGCCAGTTCCCAAAATCCGGGGACACACGAGCAGTACTTC. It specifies CASSQNPGTHEQYF.

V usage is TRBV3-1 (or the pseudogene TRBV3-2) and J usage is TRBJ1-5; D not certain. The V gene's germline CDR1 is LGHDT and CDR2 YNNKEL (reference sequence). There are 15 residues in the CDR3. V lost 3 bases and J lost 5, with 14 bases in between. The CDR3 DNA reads TGTGCCAGCAGCCAGACCCCAGGTCCAGATCAGCCCCAGCATTTT. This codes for CASSQTPGPDQPQHF.

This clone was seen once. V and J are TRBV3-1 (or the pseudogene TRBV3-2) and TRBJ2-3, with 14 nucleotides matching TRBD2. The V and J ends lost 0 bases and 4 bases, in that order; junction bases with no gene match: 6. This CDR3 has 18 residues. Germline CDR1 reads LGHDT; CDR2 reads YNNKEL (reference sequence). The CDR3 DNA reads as TGTGCCAGCAGCCAAGATAGACTAGCGGGGGGGCCGTCAGATACGCAGTATTTT. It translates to CASSQDRLAGGPSDTQYF.

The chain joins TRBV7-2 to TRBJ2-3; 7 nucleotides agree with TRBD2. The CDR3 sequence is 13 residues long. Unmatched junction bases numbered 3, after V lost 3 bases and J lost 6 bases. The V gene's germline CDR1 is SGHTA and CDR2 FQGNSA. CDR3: CASSLTSRDTQYF. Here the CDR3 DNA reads TGTGCCAGCAGCTTGACTAGCAGGGATACGCAGTATTTT.

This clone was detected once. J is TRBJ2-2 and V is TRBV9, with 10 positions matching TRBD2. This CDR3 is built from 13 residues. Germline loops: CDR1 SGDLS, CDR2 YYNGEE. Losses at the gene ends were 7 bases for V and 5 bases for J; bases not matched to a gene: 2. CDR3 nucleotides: TGTGCCAGCTCACTAGCGGGAACCGGGGAGCTGTTTTTT. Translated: CASSLAGTGELFF.

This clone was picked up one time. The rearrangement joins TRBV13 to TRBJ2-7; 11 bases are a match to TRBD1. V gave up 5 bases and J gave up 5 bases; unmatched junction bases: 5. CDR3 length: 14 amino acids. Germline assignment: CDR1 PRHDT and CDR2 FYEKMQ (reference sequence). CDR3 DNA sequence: TGTGCCAGCAGCACAGGACAGGGGGCGGACGAGCAGTACTTC. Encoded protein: CASSTGQGADEQYF.

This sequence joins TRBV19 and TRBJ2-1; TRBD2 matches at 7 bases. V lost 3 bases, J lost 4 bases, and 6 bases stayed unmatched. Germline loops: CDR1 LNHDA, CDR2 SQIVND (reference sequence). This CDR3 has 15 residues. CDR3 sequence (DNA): TGTGCCAGTAGTATGCGGCCAGCGGGATACAATGAGCAGTTCTTC. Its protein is CASSMRPAGYNEQFF.

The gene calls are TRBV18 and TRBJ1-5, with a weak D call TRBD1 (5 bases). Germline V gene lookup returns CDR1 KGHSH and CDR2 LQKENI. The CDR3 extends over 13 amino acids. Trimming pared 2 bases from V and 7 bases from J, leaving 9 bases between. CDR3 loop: CASSPGGGQPQHF. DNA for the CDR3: TGTGCCAGCTCACCAGGGGGTGGACAGCCCCAGCATTTT.

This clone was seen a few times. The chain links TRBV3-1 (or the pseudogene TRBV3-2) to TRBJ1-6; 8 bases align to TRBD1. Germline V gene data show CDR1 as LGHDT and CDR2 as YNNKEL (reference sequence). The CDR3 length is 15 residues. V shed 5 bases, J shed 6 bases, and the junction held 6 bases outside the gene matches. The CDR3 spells CASSYGQGVNSPLHF. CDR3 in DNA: TGTGCCAGCAGCTACGGACAGGGAGTTAATTCACCCCTCCACTTT.

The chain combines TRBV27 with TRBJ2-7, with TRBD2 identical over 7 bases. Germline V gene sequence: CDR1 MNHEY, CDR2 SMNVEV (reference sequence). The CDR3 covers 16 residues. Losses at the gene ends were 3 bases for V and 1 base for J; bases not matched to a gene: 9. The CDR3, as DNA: TGTGCCAGCAGTTTGGATCTAGCGGCCTCTTCCTACGAGCAGTACTTC. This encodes CASSLDLAASSYEQYF.

CDR3 region: CSVDMGLAEETQYF. The CDR3 bases are TGCAGCGTTGATATGGGACTAGCGGAAGAGACCCAGTACTTC. The chain uses TRBV29-1 and TRBJ2-5; TRBD2 matches at 11 bases. CDR1 is SQVTM, CDR2 ANQGSEA, per germline. The V segment lost 3 bases and the J segment 3 bases; nucleotides outside the gene matches: 3. The CDR3 spans 14 residues.

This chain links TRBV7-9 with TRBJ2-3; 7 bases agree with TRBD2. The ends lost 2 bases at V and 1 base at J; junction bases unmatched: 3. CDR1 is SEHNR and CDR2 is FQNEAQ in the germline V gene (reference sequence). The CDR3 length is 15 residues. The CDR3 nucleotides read TGTGCCAGCAGCTTACGCGGGAGCGGCACAGATACGCAGTATTTT. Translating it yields CASSLRGSGTDTQYF. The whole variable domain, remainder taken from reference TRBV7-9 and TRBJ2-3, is DTGVSQNPRHKITKRGQNVTFRCDPISEHNRLYWYRQTLGQGPEFLTYFQNEAQLEKSRLLSDRFSAERPKGSFSTLEIQRTEQGDSAMYLCASSLRGSGTDTQYFGPGTRLTVL.

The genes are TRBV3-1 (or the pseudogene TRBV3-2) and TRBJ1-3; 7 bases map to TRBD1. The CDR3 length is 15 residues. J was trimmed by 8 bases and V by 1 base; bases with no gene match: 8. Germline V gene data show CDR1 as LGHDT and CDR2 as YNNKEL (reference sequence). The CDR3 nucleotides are TGTGCCAGCAGCCAAGGAGATAGGGGGCGAGACACCATATATTTT. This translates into CASSQGDRGRDTIYF.

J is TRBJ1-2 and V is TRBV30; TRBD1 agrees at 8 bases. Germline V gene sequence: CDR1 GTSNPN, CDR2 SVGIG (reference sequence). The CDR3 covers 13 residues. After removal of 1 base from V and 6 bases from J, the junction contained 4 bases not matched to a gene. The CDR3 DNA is TGTGCCTGGAGTGGGCCGACAGGGGATGGCTACACCTTC. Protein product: CAWSGPTGDGYTF.

The CDR3 loop is CASSQVEGAVTEAFF. CDR3 nucleotide sequence: TGTGCCAGCAGCCAAGTGGAGGGGGCGGTCACTGAAGCTTTCTTT. The chain couples TRBV4-2 to TRBJ1-1; 7 bases match TRBD1. CDR3 length: 15 amino acids. V shed 1 base, J shed 4 bases, and the junction held 6 bases outside the gene matches. Germline V CDR1 and CDR2: LGHNA, YNFKEQ.

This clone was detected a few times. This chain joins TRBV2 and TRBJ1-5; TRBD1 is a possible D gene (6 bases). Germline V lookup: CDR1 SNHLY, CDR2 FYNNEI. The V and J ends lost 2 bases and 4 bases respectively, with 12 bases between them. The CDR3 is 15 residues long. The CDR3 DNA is TGTGCCAGCAGTGAATTTAGGGGGATAAATCAGCCCCAGCATTTT. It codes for CASSEFRGINQPQHF.

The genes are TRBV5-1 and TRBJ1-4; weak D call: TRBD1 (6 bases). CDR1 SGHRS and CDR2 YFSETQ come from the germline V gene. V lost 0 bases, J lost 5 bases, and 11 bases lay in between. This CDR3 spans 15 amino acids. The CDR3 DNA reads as TGCGCCAGCAGCTTGGGATCGGGGGCAAATGAAAAACTGTTTTTT. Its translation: CASSLGSGANEKLFF.

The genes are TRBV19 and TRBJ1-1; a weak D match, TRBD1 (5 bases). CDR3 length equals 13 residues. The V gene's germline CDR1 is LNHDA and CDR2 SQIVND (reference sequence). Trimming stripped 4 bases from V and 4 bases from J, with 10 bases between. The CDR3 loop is CASSSAGGTEAFF. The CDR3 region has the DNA TGTGCCAGTAGTAGCGCTGGGGGCACTGAAGCTTTCTTT.

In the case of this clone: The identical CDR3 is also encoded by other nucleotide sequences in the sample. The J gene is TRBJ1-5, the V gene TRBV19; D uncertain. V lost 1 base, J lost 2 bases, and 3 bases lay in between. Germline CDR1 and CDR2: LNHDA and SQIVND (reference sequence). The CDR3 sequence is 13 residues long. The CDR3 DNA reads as TGTGCCAGTAGTATAGTTGGCAATCAGCCCCAGCATTTT. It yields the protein CASSIVGNQPQHF.